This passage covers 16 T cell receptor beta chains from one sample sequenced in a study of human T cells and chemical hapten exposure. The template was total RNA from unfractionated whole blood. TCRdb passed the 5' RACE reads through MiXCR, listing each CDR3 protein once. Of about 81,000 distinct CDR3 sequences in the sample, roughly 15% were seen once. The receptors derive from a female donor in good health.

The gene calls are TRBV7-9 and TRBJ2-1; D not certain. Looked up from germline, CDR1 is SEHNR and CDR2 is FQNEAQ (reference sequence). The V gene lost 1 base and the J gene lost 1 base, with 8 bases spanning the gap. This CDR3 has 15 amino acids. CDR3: CASSLGVGSYNEQFF. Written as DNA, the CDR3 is TGTGCCAGCAGCTTAGGGGTGGGGTCCTACAATGAGCAGTTCTTC.

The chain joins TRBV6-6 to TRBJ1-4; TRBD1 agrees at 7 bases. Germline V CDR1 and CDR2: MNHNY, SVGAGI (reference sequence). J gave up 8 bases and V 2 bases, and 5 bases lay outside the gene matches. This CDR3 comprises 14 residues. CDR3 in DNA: TGTGCCAGCAGTTACACCGGGACAGACGAAAAACTGTTTTTT. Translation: CASSYTGTDEKLFF.

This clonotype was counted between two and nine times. This CDR3 reads CSAPRTSGGGGEQFF. CDR3 DNA sequence: TGCAGTGCCCCCAGGACTAGCGGGGGGGGAGGTGAGCAGTTCTTC. The genes are TRBV20-1 and TRBJ2-1; 15 positions match TRBD2. The CDR3 runs to 15 residues. Germline V CDR1 and CDR2: DFQATT, SNEGSKA (reference sequence). With V trimmed by 6 bases and J by 9 bases, 9 bases remained unmatched.

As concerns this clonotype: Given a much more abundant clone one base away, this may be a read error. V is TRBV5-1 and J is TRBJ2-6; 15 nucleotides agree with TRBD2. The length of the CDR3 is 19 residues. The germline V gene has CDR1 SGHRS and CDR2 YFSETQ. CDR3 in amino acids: CVSSLLGLAGGSGANVLTF. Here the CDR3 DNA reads TGCGTCAGCAGCTTGTTGGGACTAGCGGGGGGCTCTGGGGCCAACGTCCTGACTTTC.

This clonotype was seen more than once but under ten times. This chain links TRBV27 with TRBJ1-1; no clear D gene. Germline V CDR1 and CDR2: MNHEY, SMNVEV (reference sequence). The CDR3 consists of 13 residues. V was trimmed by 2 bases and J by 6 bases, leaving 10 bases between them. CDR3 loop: CASSLGFGSEAFF. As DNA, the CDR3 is TGTGCCAGCAGTTTAGGCTTCGGCTCTGAAGCTTTCTTT.

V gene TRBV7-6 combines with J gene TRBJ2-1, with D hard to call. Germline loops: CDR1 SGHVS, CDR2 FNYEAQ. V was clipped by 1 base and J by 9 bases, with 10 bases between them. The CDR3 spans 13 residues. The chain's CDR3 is CASSLGVVAEQFF. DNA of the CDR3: TGTGCCAGCAGCTTAGGAGTAGTAGCTGAGCAGTTCTTC.

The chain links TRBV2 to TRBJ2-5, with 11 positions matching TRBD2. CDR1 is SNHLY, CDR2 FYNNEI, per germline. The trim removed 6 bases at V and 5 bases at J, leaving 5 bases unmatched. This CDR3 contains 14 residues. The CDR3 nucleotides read TGTGCCAGCAGGAGGGCTAGCGGGGGGGAGACCCAGTACTTC. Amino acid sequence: CASRRASGGETQYF.

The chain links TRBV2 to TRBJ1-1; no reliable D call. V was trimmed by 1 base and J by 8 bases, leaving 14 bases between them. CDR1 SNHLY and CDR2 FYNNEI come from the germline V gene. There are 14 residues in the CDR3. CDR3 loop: CASSEGWLRAEAFF. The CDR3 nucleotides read TGTGCCAGCAGTGAAGGTTGGCTGCGCGCCGAAGCTTTCTTT.

The CDR3 bases are TGTGCCACCAGCGGGGGCACCGGGGAGCTGTTTTTT. This sequence encodes CATSGGTGELFF. The chain carries TRBV15 and TRBJ2-2; D tentatively fits TRBD1 or TRBD2 (5 bases each). CDR3 length: 12 amino acids. From germline, CDR1 is LNHNV and CDR2 YYDKDF (reference sequence). V was shortened by 5 bases and J by 4 bases, with 5 bases between the two germline ends.

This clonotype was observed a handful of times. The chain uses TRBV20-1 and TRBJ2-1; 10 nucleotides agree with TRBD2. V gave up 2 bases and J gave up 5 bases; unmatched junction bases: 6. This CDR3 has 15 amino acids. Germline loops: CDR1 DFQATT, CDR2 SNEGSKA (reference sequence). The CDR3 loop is CSARKSSGSHNEQFF. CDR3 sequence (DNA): TGCAGTGCTAGAAAGTCTAGCGGGAGCCACAATGAGCAGTTCTTC.

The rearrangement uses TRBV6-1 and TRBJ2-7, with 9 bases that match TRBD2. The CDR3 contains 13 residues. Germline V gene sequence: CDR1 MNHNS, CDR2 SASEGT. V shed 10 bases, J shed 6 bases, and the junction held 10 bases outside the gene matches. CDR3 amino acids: CATHVNSGGEQYF. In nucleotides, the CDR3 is TGTGCCACCCACGTAAATAGCGGGGGCGAGCAGTACTTC.

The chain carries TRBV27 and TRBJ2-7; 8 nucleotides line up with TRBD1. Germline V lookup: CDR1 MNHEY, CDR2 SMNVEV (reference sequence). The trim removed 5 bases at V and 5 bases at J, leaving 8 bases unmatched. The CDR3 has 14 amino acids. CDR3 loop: CASSPDRGSDEQYF. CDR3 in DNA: TGTGCCAGCAGTCCCGACAGGGGAAGCGACGAGCAGTACTTC.

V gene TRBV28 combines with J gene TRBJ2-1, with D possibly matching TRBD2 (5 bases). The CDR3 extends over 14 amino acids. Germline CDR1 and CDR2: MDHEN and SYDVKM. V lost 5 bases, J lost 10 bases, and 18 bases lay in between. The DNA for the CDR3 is TGTGCCAGCAGTCTTCCCGGGCGGGTAGGGGAGCAGTTCTTC. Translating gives CASSLPGRVGEQFF.

CDR3 in DNA: TGTGCCAGTAGCAAAGGCAGGGGGCCCTACAATGAGCAGTTCTTC. Translation: CASSKGRGPYNEQFF. The gene calls are TRBV19 and TRBJ2-1, with 8 positions matching TRBD1. The CDR3 covers 15 residues. V trimming: 6 bases; J trimming: 2 bases; junction bases outside the gene matches: 6. Germline CDR1 and CDR2: LNHDA and SQIVND (reference sequence). Full variable domain (rest looked up from reference TRBV19 and TRBJ2-1): DGGITQSPKYLFRKEGQNVTLSCEQNLNHDAMYWYRQDPGQGLRLIYYSQIVNDFQKGDIAEGYSVSREKKESFPLTVTSAQKNPTAFYLCASSKGRGPYNEQFFGPGTRLTVL.

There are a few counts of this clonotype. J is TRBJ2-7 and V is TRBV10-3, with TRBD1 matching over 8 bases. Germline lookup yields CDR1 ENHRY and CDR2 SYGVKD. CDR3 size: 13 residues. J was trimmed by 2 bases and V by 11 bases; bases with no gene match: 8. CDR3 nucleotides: TGTGCCGTGGGCGAACAGGGGGCCTACGAGCAGTACTTC. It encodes CAVGEQGAYEQYF.

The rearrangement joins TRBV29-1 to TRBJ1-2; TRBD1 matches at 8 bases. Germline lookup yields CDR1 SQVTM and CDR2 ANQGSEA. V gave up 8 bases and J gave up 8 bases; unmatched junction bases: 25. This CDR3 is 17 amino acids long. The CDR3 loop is CSFSRPPGQGASRGYTF. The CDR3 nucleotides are TGCAGCTTTAGCCGTCCCCCCGGACAGGGTGCTAGTCGCGGCTACACCTTC.